This T cell receptor (beta chain) was retrieved from a study of blood T cells in healthy people across ages. General observations from the study: The diversity estimates, figures obtained from one million T cells, were considered underestimates. A roughly linear fall in TCR beta diversity per million T cells was seen with increasing age.

Worth noting for this clonotype: Antigen specificity is unknown.

Primers used in a second PCR of roughly 6 to 12 cycles were a sample-barcoded 5' primer and a J-beta primer mix. TCRdb passed the 5' RACE reads through MiXCR, listing each CDR3 protein once. Counted here are about 720,000 distinct CDR3 sequences, about 25% occurring once; the ten biggest clones make up approximately 4%. This CDR3 is 14 amino acids long. The V gene end was trimmed by 6 bases and the J gene end by 2 bases; junction bases not matched to a gene: 7. CDR1 SQVTM and CDR2 ANQGSEA come from the germline V gene. These data were also filed under a second study, of T cells of mothers and their children. That work contributes: Every mother supplied over 9 million TCR beta CDR3 reads and every child around 3 million. A slight, non-significant increase in overlap was found for related mother-child pairs relative to unrelated pairs.

The specimen was blood. The chain couples TRBV29-1 to TRBJ2-1, with 7 bases that match TRBD1. This clonotype was sampled from a boy younger than 18 in good health. In DNA form, the CDR3 reads TGCAGCGTGGGAATAGGGACAGCCTACAATGAGCAGTTCTTC. This sequence encodes CSVGIGTAYNEQFF.